This TCR beta chain originates from a study of Tregs in tolerant kidney transplant recipients. In germline, CDR1 is SEHNR, CDR2 FQNEAQ (reference sequence). The trim removed 0 bases at V and 5 bases at J, leaving 6 bases unmatched. CDR3 size: 15 residues. Here immunoSEQ multiplex PCR was the method, and the copy in TCRdb shows in-frame clones only, minus some. The top ten hold around 0.6% of the sample, which has 200,000 to 300,000 clones, around 82% seen once. Sequencing was carried out using CD4+ T cells from blood. The rearrangement uses TRBV7-9 and TRBJ1-1, with 7 bases that match TRBD1. The TCR sequence derives from a human donor in good health. CDR3 nucleotides: TGTGCCAGCAGCTTAGCAGGGGGCGGTAAAACTGAAGCTTTCTTT. Translating gives CASSLAGGGKTEAFF.